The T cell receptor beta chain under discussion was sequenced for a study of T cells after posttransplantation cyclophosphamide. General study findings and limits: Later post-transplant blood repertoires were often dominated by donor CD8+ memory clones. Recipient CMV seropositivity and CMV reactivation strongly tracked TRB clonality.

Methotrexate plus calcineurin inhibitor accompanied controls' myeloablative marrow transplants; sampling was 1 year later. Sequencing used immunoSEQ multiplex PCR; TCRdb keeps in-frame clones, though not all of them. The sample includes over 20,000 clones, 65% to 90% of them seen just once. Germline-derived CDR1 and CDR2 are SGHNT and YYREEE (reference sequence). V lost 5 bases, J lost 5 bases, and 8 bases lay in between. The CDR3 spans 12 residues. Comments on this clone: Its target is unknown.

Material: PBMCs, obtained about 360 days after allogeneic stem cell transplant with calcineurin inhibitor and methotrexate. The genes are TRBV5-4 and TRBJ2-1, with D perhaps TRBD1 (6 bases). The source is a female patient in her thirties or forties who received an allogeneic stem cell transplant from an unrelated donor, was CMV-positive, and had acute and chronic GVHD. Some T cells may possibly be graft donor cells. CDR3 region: CASSWTDNEQFF. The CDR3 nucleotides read TGTGCCAGCAGTTGGACAGACAATGAGCAGTTCTTC.